This T cell receptor (beta chain) was sequenced for a study of T cell repertoires in cytomegalovirus infection. Worth noting for this clonotype: What it binds is not known.

From germline, CDR1 is SGHTS and CDR2 YDEGEE. The CDR3 spans 15 residues. V was cut by 0 bases and J by 4 bases, with 13 bases left in between. TCRdb itself ran the reads through MiXCR, one entry per CDR3 protein. The sample includes around 430,000 distinct CDR3 sequences, about 44% of them seen just once. Study-wide findings and caveats: CMV-specific TCR beta clonotypes restricted by HLA-C dominated the ex vivo response. Accumulated public TCR beta family frequency recognized individuals carrying CMV together with the relevant HLA.

Sequences were derived from cultured PBMCs, sampled from culture after CMV antigen stimulation. The chain recombines TRBV5-8 with TRBJ1-2; D gene ambiguous. The TCR originated in a human donor in good health (CMV status not recorded). Some clones in this sample may be carry-over from other donors' samples. This CDR3 is CASSLGQDASYGYTF. In nucleotides, the CDR3 is TGTGCCAGCAGCTTGGGGCAGGACGCCTCCTATGGCTACACCTTC. The full variable domain, completed using reference TRBV5-8 and TRBJ1-2, is EAGVTQSPTHLIKTRGQQATLRCSPISGHTSVYWYQQALGLGLQFLLWYDEGEERNRGNFPPRFSGRQFPNYSSELNVNALELEDSALYLCASSLGQDASYGYTFGSGTRLTVV.